This TCR beta chain was identified during a study of cytomegalovirus exposure and HLA in healthy donors. Study-level information: About 180 million T cells yielded approximately 100 million unique TCR beta sequences, as an earlier analysis found.

Of note for this clone: Its specificity is not known.

PCR was performed using 60 Vbeta and 13 Jbeta primers. Profiling relied on immunoSEQ multiplex PCR, and the TCRdb table lists in-frame clones only, not all of them. In all, the sample yields tens of thousands of clones. V shed 3 bases, J shed 5 bases, and the junction held 2 bases outside the gene matches. The CDR3 extends over 14 amino acids. CDR1 KGHSH and CDR2 LQKENI come from the germline V gene. Study-wide findings and caveats: HLA-A and HLA-B allele assignments for most subjects were reportedly predicted accurately using TCR beta sequences. Equally common other TCR beta chains were less clonally expanded than HLA-associated ones, a later analysis found.

Sequencing input: PBMCs. V is TRBV18 and J is TRBJ1-2, with 11 bases that match TRBD1. The TCR was taken from a man aged 50 to 59 in good health and CMV-seropositive. The CDR3: CASSPGQGGYGYTF. The CDR3, as DNA: TGTGCCAGCTCACCGGGACAGGGGGGGTATGGCTACACCTTC.